Presented here are 32 T cell receptor beta chains from one specimen sequenced in a study of cytomegalovirus exposure and HLA in healthy donors. The PCR ran on 60 Vbeta and 13 Jbeta primers. Method: immunoSEQ multiplex PCR; TCRdb's copy keeps in-frame clones and lacks some. The repertoire holds about 60,000 clones, with approximately 79% as singletons. The material sequenced was PBMCs. The receptors were gathered from a woman aged 25 to 45 in good health and CMV-seronegative.

This chain links TRBV27 with TRBJ1-1; unclear D gene. Germline values: CDR1 MNHEY, CDR2 SMNVEV (reference sequence). Trimming stripped 6 bases from V and 0 bases from J, with 8 bases between. The CDR3 runs to 13 residues. The CDR3 loop is CASSYMLNTEAFF. CDR3 nucleotides: TGTGCCAGCAGCTATATGCTGAACACTGAAGCTTTCTTT.

The rearrangement joins TRBV15 to TRBJ2-3; 12 bases agree with TRBD2. V was pared by 5 bases and J by 2 bases, with 2 bases of the junction left unmatched. The CDR3 extends over 15 amino acids. Germline assignment: CDR1 LNHNV and CDR2 YYDKDF (reference sequence). CDR3 coding DNA: TGTGCCACCAGCCCTAGCGGGGGGGCCACAGATACGCAGTATTTT. Protein product: CATSPSGGATDTQYF.

This clone was seen a single time. The rearrangement joins TRBV30 to TRBJ2-1; 10 bases are shared with TRBD2. V shed 5 bases, J shed 1 base, and the junction held 5 bases outside the gene matches. The CDR3 sequence is 15 residues long. Germline V gives CDR1 GTSNPN, CDR2 SVGIG (reference sequence). CDR3 sequence: CAWGGTSVSYNEQFF. The CDR3 coding sequence is TGTGCCTGGGGGGGGACTAGCGTTTCCTACAATGAGCAGTTCTTC.

CDR3 DNA: TGTGCCAGCAGTGATAATCCTAACTATGGCTACACCTTC. As protein: CASSDNPNYGYTF. This sequence joins TRBV2 and TRBJ1-2; no clear D gene. This CDR3 is built from 13 residues. The V end was cut by 3 bases, the J end by 0 bases, with 5 bases between. Germline lookup yields CDR1 SNHLY and CDR2 FYNNEI.

V is TRBV30 and J is TRBJ1-4; 7 bases match TRBD1. Germline V gene lookup returns CDR1 GTSNPN and CDR2 SVGIG (reference sequence). CDR3 length: 13 residues. J gave up 8 bases and V 1 base, and 4 bases lay outside the gene matches. The CDR3 coding sequence is TGTGCCTGGAGTGCCGGGACAGAGGAAAAACTGTTTTTT. It yields the protein CAWSAGTEEKLFF.

This clone was recorded a few times. V and J are TRBV5-4 and TRBJ1-1; no definite D call. V was cut by 4 bases and J by 0 bases, with 10 bases left in between. From germline, CDR1 is SGHNT and CDR2 YYREEE (reference sequence). The CDR3 spans 14 residues. DNA for the CDR3: TGTGCCAGCAGCCCTGACATACTGAACACTGAAGCTTTCTTT. Protein sequence: CASSPDILNTEAFF.

This chain uses TRBV30 with TRBJ1-1; possible D gene TRBD1, 6 bases. Trimming cost V 4 bases and J 11 bases, with 14 bases left between them. This CDR3 contains 11 residues. The germline gives CDR1 GTSNPN, CDR2 SVGIG (reference sequence). The CDR3 sequence: CAWKVGRGAFF. DNA of the CDR3: TGTGCCTGGAAGGTAGGCAGGGGCGCTTTCTTT.

This chain joins TRBV6-6 and TRBJ2-2, with D possibly being TRBD2 (6 bases). Trimming took 7 bases from V and 0 from J, leaving 12 bases between them. CDR1 and CDR2 (germline): MNHNY, SVGAGI (reference sequence). The CDR3 spans 15 residues. The CDR3 DNA is TGTGCCAGCATACACGGGACTCCGAACACCGGGGAGCTGTTTTTT. Amino acid sequence: CASIHGTPNTGELFF.

The chain combines TRBV18 with TRBJ1-1, with D unclear. Germline V gene data show CDR1 as KGHSH and CDR2 as LQKENI. The CDR3 is made up of 14 amino acids. V dropped 0 bases and J dropped 6 bases, with 11 bases sitting between them. The CDR3 is CASSPPSGRAEAFF. Written as DNA, the CDR3 is TGTGCCAGCTCACCACCGAGCGGACGGGCTGAAGCTTTCTTT. The variable domain in full, completed from reference TRBV18 and TRBJ1-1, reads NAGVMQNPRHLVRRRGQEARLRCSPMKGHSHVYWYRQLPEEGLKFMVYLQKENIIDESGMPKERFSAEFPKEGPSILRIQQVVRGDSAAYFCASSPPSGRAEAFFGQGTRLTVV.

The gene calls are TRBV19 and TRBJ1-5; D is unresolved. Looked up from germline, CDR1 is LNHDA and CDR2 is SQIVND (reference sequence). The V and J ends lost 3 bases and 1 base respectively, with 7 bases between them. CDR3 size: 14 residues. CDR3 DNA: TGTGCCAGTAGTATTTCTGAGAGCAATCAGCCCCAGCATTTT. It yields the protein CASSISESNQPQHF. Together with reference TRBV19 and TRBJ1-5, the CDR3 gives the full variable domain: DGGITQSPKYLFRKEGQNVTLSCEQNLNHDAMYWYRQDPGQGLRLIYYSQIVNDFQKGDIAEGYSVSREKKESFPLTVTSAQKNPTAFYLCASSISESNQPQHFGDGTRLSIL.

This clone was picked up a small number of times. The gene calls are TRBV27 and TRBJ1-6, with 7 bases matching TRBD1. Trimming at V came to 4 bases and at J to 8 bases, leaving 2 bases not matched to a gene. The length of the CDR3 is 13 residues. Per germline, CDR1 MNHEY and CDR2 SMNVEV (reference sequence). The DNA for the CDR3 is TGTGCCAGCAGTTCAACAGGGGATTCACCCCTCCACTTT. Translation: CASSSTGDSPLHF.

J is TRBJ2-2 and V is TRBV6-5, with 9 bases matching TRBD2. Germline values: CDR1 MNHEY, CDR2 SVGAGI. Trimming took 8 bases from V and 4 from J; bases not matched to a gene: 8. The CDR3 length is 15 residues. This CDR3 reads CASRVAGVITGELFF. For the CDR3, the DNA is TGTGCCAGCCGAGTAGCGGGAGTGATCACCGGGGAGCTGTTTTTT.

This sequence joins TRBV11-2 and TRBJ1-3; a weak D match, TRBD1 (5 bases). The CDR3 covers 15 residues. Germline V gives CDR1 SGHAT, CDR2 FQNNGV. V lost 6 bases to trimming and J lost 3 bases, with 15 bases between them. The CDR3 is CASRGEGIDGNTIYF. CDR3 DNA sequence: TGTGCCAGCAGGGGGGAGGGGATCGATGGAAACACCATATATTTT.

The chain recombines TRBV10-3 with TRBJ1-2; 7 positions match TRBD1. V lost 5 bases to trimming and J lost 0 bases; unmatched junction nucleotides: 6. The CDR3 is 15 residues long. Germline CDR1 reads ENHRY; CDR2 reads SYGVKD. The CDR3 DNA reads TGTGCCATCAGTCAGGGGGTAGGAGCTAACTATGGCTACACCTTC. As protein: CAISQGVGANYGYTF.

The genes are TRBV4-3 and TRBJ1-5, with 7 bases lining up with TRBD1. Germline CDR1 is LGHNA and CDR2 is YSLEER. The CDR3 loop spans 15 amino acids. V lost 2 bases and J lost 5; bases outside the gene matches: 6. For the CDR3, the DNA is TGCGCCAGCAGCCAAACAGGACAGGTCGATCAGCCCCAGCATTTT. Protein sequence: CASSQTGQVDQPQHF.

The genes are TRBV15 and TRBJ2-2; TRBD2 is a possible D gene (5 bases). Trimming removed 1 base from V and 5 bases from J, with 14 bases in between. This CDR3 spans 16 amino acids. CDR1 is LNHNV, CDR2 YYDKDF, per germline (reference sequence). The DNA for the CDR3 is TGTGCCACCAGCAGAGGCCCGGACCGGAGGACCGGGGAGCTGTTTTTT. The encoded protein is CATSRGPDRRTGELFF.

The chain recombines TRBV27 with TRBJ1-1; possible D gene TRBD1, 5 bases. Germline CDR1 MNHEY, CDR2 SMNVEV (reference sequence). The CDR3 loop spans 13 amino acids. V was shortened by 2 bases and J by 5 bases, with 9 bases between the two germline ends. CDR3 DNA sequence: TGTGCCAGCAGTTTACAGGGTTGGACTGAAGCTTTCTTT. Translated, it gives CASSLQGWTEAFF.

The chain is built from TRBV7-9 and TRBJ2-2; D is unresolved. The CDR3 is 13 amino acids. The germline V and J ends were trimmed by 2 bases and 3 bases, with 4 bases remaining between them. Germline V lookup: CDR1 SEHNR, CDR2 FQNEAQ (reference sequence). CDR3 in DNA: TGTGCCAGCAGCTTATTATACACCGGGGAGCTGTTTTTT. This encodes CASSLLYTGELFF.

The chain employs TRBV5-1 and TRBJ2-3; maybe TRBD2 (5 bases). Trimming shortened V by 0 bases and J by 1 base, and 12 bases separated the two germline ends. Per the germline V gene, CDR1 is SGHRS and CDR2 is YFSETQ. The CDR3 has 16 residues. CDR3 in DNA: TGCGCCAGCAGCTTGGCCGGAGGCGCAGGCACAGATACGCAGTATTTT. It specifies CASSLAGGAGTDTQYF.

This clone was picked up a small number of times. The gene calls are TRBV27 and TRBJ1-1, with D perhaps matching TRBD1 (5 bases). Germline values: CDR1 MNHEY, CDR2 SMNVEV (reference sequence). The CDR3 contains 14 residues. V was cut by 5 bases and J by 3 bases, with 13 bases left in between. CDR3 protein: CASSVGGEDTEAFF. The CDR3 nucleotides are TGTGCCAGCAGTGTCGGGGGGGAGGACACTGAAGCTTTCTTT.

The genes are TRBV5-1 and TRBJ2-3; a weak D match, TRBD2 (5 bases). This CDR3 has 16 residues. CDR1 and CDR2 (germline): SGHRS, YFSETQ. V was shortened by 5 bases and J by 2 bases, with 18 bases between the two germline ends. The CDR3 sequence is CASSTAGGRPTDTQYF. In DNA, the CDR3 is TGCGCCAGCAGTACGGCGGGTGGCCGACCCACAGATACGCAGTATTTT.

The chain has TRBV5-6 and TRBJ2-2, with 11 bases matching TRBD2. V dropped 7 bases and J dropped 0; count of bases not matched to a gene: 5. This CDR3 region has 16 residues. Germline V CDR1 and CDR2: SGHDT, YYEEEE. The chain's CDR3 is CASYRGLAANTGELFF. The CDR3 nucleotides are TGTGCCAGCTACAGGGGACTAGCGGCGAACACCGGGGAGCTGTTTTTT.

The V call is TRBV11-2, the J call TRBJ1-1; 8 positions match TRBD1. CDR1 SGHAT and CDR2 FQNNGV come from the germline V gene. Germline trimming cut 2 bases from V and 4 bases from J; bases unmatched to any gene: 0. The CDR3 extends over 13 amino acids. The chain's CDR3 is CASSLTGGTEAFF. The DNA for the CDR3 is TGTGCCAGCAGCTTAACAGGGGGCACTGAAGCTTTCTTT.

The chain employs TRBV19 and TRBJ2-5; 8 bases are a match to TRBD1. There are 15 residues in the CDR3. After removal of 5 bases from V and 4 bases from J, the junction contained 9 bases not matched to a gene. Looked up from germline, CDR1 is LNHDA and CDR2 is SQIVND (reference sequence). CDR3 DNA sequence: TGTGCCAGTAGTGTGCAGGGGGCGATGGGAGAGACCCAGTACTTC. It encodes CASSVQGAMGETQYF.

The genes are TRBV4-2 and TRBJ2-7; 8 nucleotides line up with TRBD1. Losses at the gene ends were 3 bases for V and 6 bases for J; bases not matched to a gene: 7. The CDR3 runs to 14 residues. Germline V CDR1 and CDR2: LGHNA, YNFKEQ. CDR3 loop: CASSQVGTGGEQYF. DNA of the CDR3: TGTGCCAGCAGCCAGGTGGGAACAGGGGGCGAGCAGTACTTC.

This sequence joins TRBV7-8 and TRBJ2-5, with D perhaps matching TRBD2 (6 bases). The V end was cut by 5 bases, the J end by 4 bases, with 17 bases between. This CDR3 has 15 amino acids. Germline CDR1 and CDR2: SGHVS and FQNEAQ. This CDR3 is CASSPGGGTTETQYF. The CDR3 DNA sequence: TGTGCCAGCAGCCCTGGAGGAGGGACGACAGAGACCCAGTACTTC.

This clone has more than one count but fewer than ten. The chain couples TRBV6-5 to TRBJ1-2, with D perhaps matching TRBD1 (6 bases). V dropped 0 bases and J dropped 2 bases, with 7 bases sitting between them. The CDR3 runs to 14 residues. Germline V gives CDR1 MNHEY, CDR2 SVGAGI. CDR3 sequence: CASSYSRGNYGYTF. The CDR3 nucleotides are TGTGCCAGCAGTTACTCGAGGGGGAACTATGGCTACACCTTC.

This sequence joins TRBV4-1 and TRBJ1-2, with D possibly being TRBD1 (6 bases). V lost 1 base and J lost 2, with 14 bases in between. Germline loops: CDR1 MGHRA, CDR2 YSYEKL. This CDR3 comprises 16 residues. The CDR3 nucleotides read TGCGCCAGCAGCCAAGGGACAGCCCAAGGGAACTATGGCTACACCTTC. It is translated as CASSQGTAQGNYGYTF.

This clone was observed a single time. This chain joins TRBV15 and TRBJ2-3; 8 bases agree with TRBD2. Germline-derived CDR1 and CDR2 are LNHNV and YYDKDF (reference sequence). This CDR3 region has 16 residues. With V trimmed by 3 bases and J by 2 bases, 7 bases remained unmatched. CDR3 sequence (DNA): TGTGCCACCAGCAGGATAGCGGGAAAGGCCACAGATACGCAGTATTTT. Translation gives CATSRIAGKATDTQYF. The variable domain in full, with the rest retrieved from reference TRBV15 and TRBJ2-3, is DAMVIQNPRYQVTQFGKPVTLSCSQTLNHNVMYWYQQKSSQAPKLLFHYYDKDFNNEADTPDNFQSRRPNTSFCFLDIRSPGLGDTAMYLCATSRIAGKATDTQYFGPGTRLTVL.

The V gene is TRBV27, the J gene TRBJ1-2; a weak D match, TRBD1 (5 bases). Germline lookup yields CDR1 MNHEY and CDR2 SMNVEV (reference sequence). CDR3 length: 16 amino acids. V dropped 3 bases and J dropped 0 bases, with 14 bases sitting between them. The CDR3 DNA is TGTGCCAGCAGTTTGGCGGGGGACCCTGCTAACTATGGCTACACCTTC. Protein sequence: CASSLAGDPANYGYTF.

The chain joins TRBV7-2 to TRBJ1-3; no definite D call. This CDR3 region has 14 residues. CDR1 and CDR2 (germline): SGHTA, FQGNSA. Trimming removed 2 bases at V and 4 bases at J, with 9 bases between. The DNA of the CDR3 is TGTGCCAGCAGCTTAAACGGAGGAGGAAACACCATATATTTT. Amino acid sequence: CASSLNGGGNTIYF.

The chain's CDR3 is CAITTGGTDTQYF. As DNA, the CDR3 is TGTGCCATCACTACAGGGGGCACAGATACGCAGTATTTT. This chain joins TRBV10-3 and TRBJ2-3; TRBD1 matches 7 bases. The germline V gene has CDR1 ENHRY and CDR2 SYGVKD. This CDR3 is built from 13 residues. The V segment lost 7 bases and the J segment 1 base; nucleotides outside the gene matches: 2.